This passage covers 22 T cell receptor beta chains from one sample sequenced in a study of T cell responses to AZD1222 COVID-19 vaccine. Method: immunoSEQ multiplex PCR; TCRdb's copy keeps in-frame clones and lacks some. This sample has tens of thousands of clones, with 70% to 90% found just once. Sequences were derived from peripheral blood, sampled on day 0 of MenACWY control vaccination. The receptors were sampled from an adult in good health.

The chain recombines TRBV19 with TRBJ2-5; either TRBD1 or TRBD2 may supply D (5 bases each). The V gene lost 3 bases and the J gene lost 2 bases, with 13 bases spanning the gap. The CDR3 consists of 15 residues. Germline CDR1 and CDR2: LNHDA and SQIVND (reference sequence). The CDR3 is CASSISKGRQETQYF. Written as DNA, the CDR3 is TGTGCCAGTAGTATCAGTAAGGGGAGACAAGAGACCCAGTACTTC.

CDR3 amino acids: CSVEETGTNEKLFF. Written as DNA, the CDR3 is TGCAGCGTTGAAGAGACAGGGACTAATGAAAAACTGTTTTTT. The chain links TRBV29-1 to TRBJ1-4, with 7 positions matching TRBD1. Germline lookup yields CDR1 SQVTM and CDR2 ANQGSEA. The CDR3 contains 14 residues. V dropped 0 bases and J dropped 2; count of bases not matched to a gene: 0.

This rearrangement joins TRBV7-8 to TRBJ2-1; D is uncertain. The CDR3 contains 16 residues. Germline assignment: CDR1 SGHVS and CDR2 FQNEAQ. V was trimmed by 3 bases and J by 0 bases, leaving 12 bases between them. The DNA of the CDR3 is TGTGCCAGCAGCTTTGGCCCACTAAGCTCCTACAATGAGCAGTTCTTC. Translating gives CASSFGPLSSYNEQFF.

The chain uses TRBV30 and TRBJ2-6; either TRBD1 or TRBD2 may fit D (5 bases each). The germline V and J ends were trimmed by 5 bases and 4 bases, with 12 bases remaining between them. This CDR3 comprises 14 residues. The germline gives CDR1 GTSNPN, CDR2 SVGIG (reference sequence). The CDR3 sequence: CAWFGGTGANVLTF. Written as DNA, the CDR3 is TGTGCCTGGTTTGGGGGAACAGGGGCCAACGTCCTGACTTTC.

A note on this clone: At one end the junction does not follow the germline gene, possibly because of a read error. The chain couples TRBV2 to TRBJ1-5; tentatively, D is TRBD1 (6 bases). The CDR3 length is 14 residues. Looked up from germline, CDR1 is SNHLY and CDR2 is FYNNEI. CDR3 in amino acids: CASSEDRNNQPQHF. The CDR3 region has the DNA TGTGCCAGCAGCGAAGACAGGAATAATCAGCCCCAGCATTTT.

This clone was found once. This chain connects TRBV11-2 to TRBJ2-1; maybe TRBD2 (5 bases). The CDR3 covers 16 residues. Trimming cost V 4 bases and J 4 bases, with 17 bases left between them. Germline values: CDR1 SGHAT, CDR2 FQNNGV. CDR3: CASSSARDRVYNEQFF. The CDR3 DNA reads TGTGCCAGCAGCTCCGCCCGGGATAGAGTTTACAATGAGCAGTTCTTC.

This chain connects TRBV24-1 to TRBJ2-2; D call uncertain. The CDR3 contains 16 residues. The V gene's germline CDR1 is KGHDR and CDR2 SFDVKD. V dropped 3 bases and J dropped 6 bases, with 16 bases sitting between them. DNA of the CDR3: TGTGCCACCAGTGATCGGGCCACAATCCACCCCGGGGAGCTGTTTTTT. Amino acid sequence: CATSDRATIHPGELFF.

For the CDR3, the DNA is TGTGCCACCATCGGGACAGGGGAGCGGGATGAGCAGTTCTTC. Amino acids: CATIGTGERDEQFF. The V gene is TRBV24-1, the J gene TRBJ2-1, with TRBD1 identical over 10 bases. Germline V gene lookup returns CDR1 KGHDR and CDR2 SFDVKD. Losses at the gene ends were 8 bases for V and 8 bases for J; bases not matched to a gene: 8. This CDR3 contains 14 residues.

The chain combines TRBV5-4 with TRBJ2-3, with 10 nucleotides matching TRBD1. CDR1 is SGHNT, CDR2 YYREEE, per germline (reference sequence). V lost 3 bases and J lost 5; bases outside the gene matches: 3. This CDR3 has 14 amino acids. Here the CDR3 reads CASSWGTGEDTQYF. The CDR3 DNA follows: TGTGCCAGCAGCTGGGGGACAGGGGAAGATACGCAGTATTTT.

This chain connects TRBV6-2 or TRBV6-3 to TRBJ2-3; TRBD1 might be the D (6 bases). Germline CDR1 is MNHEY and CDR2 is SVGEGT. The CDR3 runs to 15 residues. Trimming took off 5 bases at V and 4 bases at J, with 16 bases between the two ends. CDR3 in DNA: TGTGCCAGCAGTCTCCTTGGCAGGGGCGCAGATACGCAGTATTTT. Residues: CASSLLGRGADTQYF.

The J gene is TRBJ1-2, the V gene TRBV5-1; a weak D match, TRBD1 (5 bases). In germline, CDR1 is SGHRS, CDR2 YFSETQ. The CDR3 spans 15 residues. The V end lost 0 bases, the J end lost 3 bases, and 12 bases lay between the germline ends. CDR3 loop: CASSLGQLGDYGYTF. The DNA for the CDR3 is TGCGCCAGCAGCTTGGGCCAGCTAGGGGACTATGGCTACACCTTC.

The genes are TRBV18 and TRBJ2-2, with 9 bases lining up with TRBD1. V dropped 3 bases and J dropped 6; count of bases not matched to a gene: 8. This CDR3 has 16 residues. The germline CDR1 and CDR2 sequences are KGHSH and LQKENI. The CDR3, as DNA: TGTGCCAGCTCACCCAGACAGGGGGATATCGCCGGGGAGCTGTTTTTT. This gives the protein CASSPRQGDIAGELFF.

This clone was found once. The CDR3 DNA sequence: TGCAGCGCCGGTTACAGGGGATACAATGAGCAGTTCTTC. It encodes CSAGYRGYNEQFF. The gene calls are TRBV29-1 and TRBJ2-1, with 7 bases aligning to TRBD1. The germline CDR1 and CDR2 sequences are SQVTM and ANQGSEA. V trimming: 7 bases; J trimming: 4 bases; junction bases outside the gene matches: 7. The CDR3 runs to 13 residues.

The chain links TRBV30 to TRBJ1-1; 9 bases match TRBD1. V was pared by 3 bases and J by 3 bases, with 2 bases of the junction left unmatched. The germline CDR1 and CDR2 sequences are GTSNPN and SVGIG (reference sequence). The CDR3 consists of 13 residues. CDR3 in DNA: TGTGCCTGGAGGGGGGACAGGGACACTGAAGCTTTCTTT. Amino acids: CAWRGDRDTEAFF.

As regards this clone: The sample has other DNA sequences that encode this CDR3 too. The genes are TRBV6-6 and TRBJ2-7, with D maybe TRBD2 (6 bases). Germline V gene lookup returns CDR1 MNHNY and CDR2 SVGAGI (reference sequence). With 5 bases removed from V and 4 bases from J, the gap between germline ends came to 9 bases. The CDR3 loop spans 12 amino acids. CDR3 in DNA: TGTGCCAGCAGTCATCGGGAGTACGAGCAGTACTTC. The encoded protein is CASSHREYEQYF.

The J gene is TRBJ1-5, the V gene TRBV11-1; a weak D match, TRBD1 (5 bases). V lost 5 bases, J lost 3 bases, and 14 bases lay in between. The CDR3 runs to 15 residues. CDR1 is SGHAT, CDR2 FQDESV, per germline (reference sequence). This CDR3 is CASSPSGGTNQPQHF. The CDR3, as DNA: TGTGCCAGCAGCCCGAGTGGGGGTACCAATCAGCCCCAGCATTTT.

The gene calls are TRBV10-3 and TRBJ2-1; 14 nucleotides agree with TRBD2. V lost 0 bases and J lost 4; bases outside the gene matches: 11. Germline loops: CDR1 ENHRY, CDR2 SYGVKD. The CDR3 has 20 amino acids. CDR3 region: CAISESPNRLAGGTYNEQFF. CDR3 bases: TGTGCCATCAGTGAGTCTCCCAACAGACTAGCGGGGGGGACATACAATGAGCAGTTCTTC.

The rearrangement links TRBV6-5 to TRBJ2-7, with 7 positions matching TRBD2. Unmatched junction bases numbered 8, after V lost 10 bases and J lost 5 bases. Germline lookup yields CDR1 MNHEY and CDR2 SVGAGI. This CDR3 spans 12 amino acids. The DNA of the CDR3 is TGTGCCACCCGAGGGAGGGACCACGAGCAGTACTTC. It is translated as CATRGRDHEQYF.

V gene TRBV6-5 combines with J gene TRBJ1-5; 8 bases line up with TRBD1. In germline, CDR1 is MNHEY, CDR2 SVGAGI. There are 13 residues in the CDR3. V dropped 8 bases and J dropped 4; count of bases not matched to a gene: 4. The CDR3 nucleotides read TGTGCCAGCTCAGGGGGCGTTAATCAGCCCCAGCATTTT. Its translation: CASSGGVNQPQHF.

The chain is built from TRBV19 and TRBJ2-2; TRBD1 is a possible D gene (6 bases). The CDR3 has 13 amino acids. CDR1 is LNHDA and CDR2 is SQIVND in the germline V gene (reference sequence). V lost 8 bases and J 4 bases, leaving 11 bases between the germline ends. CDR3 nucleotides: TGTGCCAGTCGTCTAGGGGGCACCGGGGAGCTGTTTTTT. Encoded protein: CASRLGGTGELFF.

CDR3: CASSLNGQGGQPQHF. The CDR3 nucleotides are TGTGCCAGCAGTTTAAATGGACAGGGGGGTCAGCCCCAGCATTTT. The gene calls are TRBV28 and TRBJ1-5, with TRBD1 matching 10 bases. Germline CDR1 reads MDHEN; CDR2 reads SYDVKM. V shed 2 bases and J 6 bases; nucleotides not matched to a gene: 4. This CDR3 has 15 residues.

V gene TRBV19 combines with J gene TRBJ1-5; 7 bases are a match to TRBD1. CDR1 is LNHDA and CDR2 is SQIVND in the germline V gene (reference sequence). The CDR3 extends over 14 amino acids. The trim removed 5 bases at V and 7 bases at J, leaving 8 bases unmatched. The CDR3 DNA reads as TGTGCCAGTAGTCCGGGACAGATGGGCCAGCCCCAGCATTTT. It yields the protein CASSPGQMGQPQHF.